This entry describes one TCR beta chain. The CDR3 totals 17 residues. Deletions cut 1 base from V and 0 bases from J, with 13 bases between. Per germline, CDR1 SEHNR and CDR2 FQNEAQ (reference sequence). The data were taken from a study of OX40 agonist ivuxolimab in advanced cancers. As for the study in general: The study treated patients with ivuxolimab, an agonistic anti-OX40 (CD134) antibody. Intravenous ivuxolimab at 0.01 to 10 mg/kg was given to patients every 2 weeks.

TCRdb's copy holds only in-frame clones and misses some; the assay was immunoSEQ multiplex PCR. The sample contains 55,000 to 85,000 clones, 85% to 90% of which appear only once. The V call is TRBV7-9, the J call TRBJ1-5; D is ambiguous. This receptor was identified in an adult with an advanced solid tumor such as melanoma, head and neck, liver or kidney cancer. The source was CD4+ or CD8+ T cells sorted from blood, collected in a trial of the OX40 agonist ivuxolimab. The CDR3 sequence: CASSLESSHYSNQPQHF. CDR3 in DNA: TGTGCCAGCAGCTTAGAGTCCAGCCACTATAGCAATCAGCCCCAGCATTTT.